The subject of this entry is one T cell receptor (beta chain). What antigen it recognizes has not been identified. There are no base qualities to consult, and no much larger clone falls within one base. This sample stems from a study of neoadjuvant nivolumab and ipilimumab in lung cancer (dated by TCRdb to 2018 to 2021). Study-wide context: Nivolumab was administered intravenously at 3 mg/kg on days 1, 15 and 29, and in the combination arm ipilimumab 1 mg/kg was added on day 1 only. A total of around 45 patients with operable NSCLC were treated in the trial, with 23 randomized to nivolumab monotherapy and about 21 randomized to nivolumab plus ipilimumab. The study compared TCR repertoires in pretherapy (baseline) peripheral blood with TCR repertoires in tumors resected at surgery following neoadjuvant immune checkpoint blockade. The major pathologic response (MPR) rate in the intention-to-treat population in each study arm was designated as the primary trial endpoint. Matched pretherapy and resected tumor pairs were analyzed for seven patients, of whom four received nivolumab and three received nivolumab plus ipilimumab. The research as a whole found: There was no significant correlation between TCR clonality and pathologic tumor regression, and just a single major-pathologic-response sample was available for the clonality-regression analysis. TCR richness and clonality were greater in resected tumors than in tumor-adjacent uninvolved lung, and increases were seen in more dual-therapy-treated tumors. Tumor T-cell richness and clonality rose from pretherapy to surgery in three of three dual-therapy tumors but in only two of four nivolumab-treated tumors. Richness in tumors resected after neoadjuvant therapy showed a positive correlation with pretherapy blood TCR richness (Spearman R = 0.82). A small number of samples was subjected to TCR sequencing.

V drops 3 bases and J drops 5 bases, leaving 7 bases in between. There are 12 amino acids in the CDR3, from cysteine to phenylalanine inclusive. The sequence is cut down to CDR3 DNA, 36 bases in frame from base 1. CDR1 SGHTA and CDR2 FQGNSA are derived from the germline V gene. Taken with the paper, the label for time point translates to: pretherapy, before neoadjuvant immune checkpoint inhibitors. Samples were obtained from the phase 2 randomized NEOSTAR trial, in which neoadjuvant nivolumab or nivolumab plus ipilimumab followed by surgery was tested in operable NSCLC. Library method: the immunoSEQ multiplex PCR assay. On the authors' methods: Richness and clonality were used to summarize the repertoires, and clones that significantly expanded or contracted between pre- and post-therapy samples were identified. Drawn from immuneACCESS, this table holds only the in-frame rearrangements with V and J called that TCRdb kept. Clones are partly lost; checked studies trace under half to an unresolved V gene and leave the rest unexplained. The V and J calls and the clone size are those of that table, but D and trimming were determined from the DNA. Present in this sample are under 50,000 clones, around 88% of which were seen just once. The top ten clones comprise about 3.5% of the sample.

The sample consisted of blood, taken before neoadjuvant nivolumab, alone or with ipilimumab. The TCR sequence derives from an adult with non-small cell lung cancer. Some clones in this sample may be carry-over from other donors' samples. The rearranged segments are TRBV7-2 and TRBJ2-5, with the D segment identity uncertain. The nucleotide sequence is given as TGTGCCAGCAGCTTCGGGTTGGAGACCCAGTACTTC. This encodes CASSFGLETQYF.